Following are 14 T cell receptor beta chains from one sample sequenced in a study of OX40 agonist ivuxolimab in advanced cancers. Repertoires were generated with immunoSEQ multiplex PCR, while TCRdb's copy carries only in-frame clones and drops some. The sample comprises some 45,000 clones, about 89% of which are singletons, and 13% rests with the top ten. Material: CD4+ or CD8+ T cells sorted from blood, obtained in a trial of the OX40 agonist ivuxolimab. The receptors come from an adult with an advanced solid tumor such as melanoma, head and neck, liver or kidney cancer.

CDR3 loop: CASSPADGITEAFF. The CDR3, as DNA: TGTGCCAGCAGCCCGGCGGACGGTATCACTGAAGCTTTCTTT. The V and J genes are TRBV9 and TRBJ1-1; no reliable D call. From germline, CDR1 is SGDLS and CDR2 YYNGEE. Trimming left V 4 bases short and J 4 bases short, with 14 bases between. This CDR3 has 14 amino acids.

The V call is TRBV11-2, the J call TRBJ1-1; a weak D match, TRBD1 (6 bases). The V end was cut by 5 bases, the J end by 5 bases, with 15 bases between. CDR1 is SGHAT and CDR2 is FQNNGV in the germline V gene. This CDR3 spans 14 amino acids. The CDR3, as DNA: TGTGCCAGCAGCAGTCGGGGGCGTGGAACTGAAGCTTTCTTT. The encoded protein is CASSSRGRGTEAFF.

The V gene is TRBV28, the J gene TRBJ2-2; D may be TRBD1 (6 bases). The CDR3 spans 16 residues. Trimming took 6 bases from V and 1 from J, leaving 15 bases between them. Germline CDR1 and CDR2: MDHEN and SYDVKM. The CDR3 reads CASSNRDRGNTGELFF. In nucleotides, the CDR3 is TGTGCCAGCAGCAACAGGGATCGAGGGAACACCGGGGAGCTGTTTTTT.

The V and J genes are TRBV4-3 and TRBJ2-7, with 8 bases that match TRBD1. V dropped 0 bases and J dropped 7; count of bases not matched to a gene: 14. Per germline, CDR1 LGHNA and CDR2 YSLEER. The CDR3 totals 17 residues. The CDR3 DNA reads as TGCGCCAGCAGCCAAGATAGGGGACAGGCTATTCCAGGGGAGCAGTACTTC. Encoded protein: CASSQDRGQAIPGEQYF.

CDR3 sequence: CASSLGQVQPQHF. CDR3 in DNA: TGTGCCAGCAGCTTAGGGCAGGTCCAGCCCCAGCATTTT. The V gene is TRBV7-8, the J gene TRBJ1-5; no clear D gene. CDR3 length equals 13 residues. Trimming removed 1 base from V and 7 bases from J, with 8 bases in between. Per the germline V gene, CDR1 is SGHVS and CDR2 is FQNEAQ.

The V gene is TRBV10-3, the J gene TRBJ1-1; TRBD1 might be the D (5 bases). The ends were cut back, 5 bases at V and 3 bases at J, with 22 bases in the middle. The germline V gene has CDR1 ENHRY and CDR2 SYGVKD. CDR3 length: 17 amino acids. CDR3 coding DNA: TGTGCCATCAGTCTTACCGGGACTTCTCGGAGGTACACTGAAGCTTTCTTT. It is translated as CAISLTGTSRRYTEAFF.

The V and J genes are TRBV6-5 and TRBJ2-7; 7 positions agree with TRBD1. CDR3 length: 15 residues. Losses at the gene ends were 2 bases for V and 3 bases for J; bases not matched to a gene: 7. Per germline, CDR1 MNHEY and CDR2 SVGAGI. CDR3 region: CASSYERTGDYEQYF. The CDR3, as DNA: TGTGCCAGCAGTTACGAGAGGACAGGCGACTACGAGCAGTACTTC.

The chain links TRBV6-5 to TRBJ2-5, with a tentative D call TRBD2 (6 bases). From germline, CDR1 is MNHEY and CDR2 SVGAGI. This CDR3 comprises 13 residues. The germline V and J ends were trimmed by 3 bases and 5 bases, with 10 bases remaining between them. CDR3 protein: CASSYGGWETQYF. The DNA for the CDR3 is TGTGCCAGCAGTTATGGAGGGTGGGAGACCCAGTACTTC.

This chain's CDR3 is CASSPMDSYEQYF. For the CDR3, the DNA is TGTGCCAGCAGCCCTATGGACTCCTACGAGCAGTACTTC. The chain uses TRBV2 and TRBJ2-7, with D unresolved. Between the trimmed V and J ends, which lost 6 bases and 0 bases, there was a span of 9 bases. The CDR3 is 13 amino acids. Germline V gene data show CDR1 as SNHLY and CDR2 as FYNNEI.

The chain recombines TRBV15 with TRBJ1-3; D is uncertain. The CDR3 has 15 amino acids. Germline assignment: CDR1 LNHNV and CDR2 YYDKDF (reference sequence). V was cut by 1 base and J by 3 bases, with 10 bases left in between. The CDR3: CATSRVGGSGNTIYF. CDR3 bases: TGTGCCACCAGCAGAGTCGGCGGTAGTGGAAACACCATATATTTT.

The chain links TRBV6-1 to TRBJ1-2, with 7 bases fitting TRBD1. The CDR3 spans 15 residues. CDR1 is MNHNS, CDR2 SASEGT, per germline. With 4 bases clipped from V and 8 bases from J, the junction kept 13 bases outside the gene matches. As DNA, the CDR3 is TGTGCCAGCAGTGGGGGGGACAGTTGGGTTAGGGGCTACACCTTC. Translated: CASSGGDSWVRGYTF.

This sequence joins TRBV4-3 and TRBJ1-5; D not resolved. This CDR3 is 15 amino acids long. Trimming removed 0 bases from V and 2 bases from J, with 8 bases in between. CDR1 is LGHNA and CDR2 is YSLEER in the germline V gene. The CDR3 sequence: CASSQDWTGNQPQHF. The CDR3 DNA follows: TGCGCCAGCAGCCAAGACTGGACGGGCAATCAGCCCCAGCATTTT.

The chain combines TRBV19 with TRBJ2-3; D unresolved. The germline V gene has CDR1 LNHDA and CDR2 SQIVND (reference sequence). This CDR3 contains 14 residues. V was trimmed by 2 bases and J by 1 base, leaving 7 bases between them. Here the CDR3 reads CASSIFEGTDTQYF. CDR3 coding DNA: TGTGCCAGTAGTATATTTGAGGGCACAGATACGCAGTATTTT.

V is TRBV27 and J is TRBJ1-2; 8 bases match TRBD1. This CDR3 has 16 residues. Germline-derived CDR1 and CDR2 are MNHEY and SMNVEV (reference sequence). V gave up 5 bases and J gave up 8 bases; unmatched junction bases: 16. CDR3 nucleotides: TGTGCCAGCAGTCTAGTCCCCAGGGGGCTTCCCACAGGCTACACCTTC. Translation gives CASSLVPRGLPTGYTF.